This TCR beta chain appears in the sequencing data of a study of cytomegalovirus exposure and HLA in healthy donors. This CDR3 is built from 14 residues. Germline-derived CDR1 and CDR2 are SGDLS and YYNGEE. Unmatched junction bases numbered 5, after V lost 5 bases and J lost 1 base. PCR involved 60 Vbeta and 13 Jbeta primers. Data came from immunoSEQ multiplex PCR; TCRdb stores just in-frame clones and leaves some out. The table records about 160,000 clones, 70% to 90% of them present only once. Sequencing was done on a sample of PBMCs. The chain combines TRBV9 with TRBJ2-7; 8 nucleotides agree with TRBD2. This clonotype was obtained from a woman younger than 45 in good health and CMV-seronegative. The DNA of the CDR3 is TGTGCCAGCAGTGAACTAGCGGATTCCTACGAGCAGTACTTC. Translated: CASSELADSYEQYF.